These T cell receptor beta chains were read from a single sample in a study of CXCR3-negative and CXCR3-positive naive CD8 T cells. TCRdb derives one entry per CDR3 protein from the 5' RACE reads, leaving out DNA. This sample contains about 50,000 distinct CDR3 sequences. Sequences were obtained from naive CXCR3+ CD8+ T cells from blood. The source of these receptors is a human donor in good health. Some clones in this sample may be carry-over from other donors' samples. Both conserved end residues are part of each CDR3.

j_call v_call cdr3_aa
TRBJ1-3 TRBV9 CASSVAGNSGNTIYF
TRBJ1-6 TRBV2 CASAGRGVGNSPLHF
TRBJ2-1 TRBV20-1 CSARGLAGGDEQFF
TRBJ2-7 TRBV11-3 CASSLRTAYEQYF
TRBJ1-1 TRBV20-1 CSARTGGGTEAFF
TRBJ2-1 TRBV29-1 CSVEDAGGFVDEQFF
TRBJ2-1 TRBV9 CASSVGDSYNEQFF
TRBJ2-6 TRBV7-2 CASSLDEGQAPDVLTF
TRBJ1-1 TRBV7-9 CASSHILGDTEAFF
TRBJ1-2 TRBV6-6 CASSYGVRTGALGYTF
TRBJ1-1 TRBV15 CATKQEGMNTEAFF
TRBJ1-2 TRBV21-1 CASSNRGSGWTF
TRBJ2-3 TRBV3-1 CASSSVAAGNTDTQYF
TRBJ2-3 TRBV24-1 CATSETGTDTQYF
TRBJ2-3 TRBV5-6 CASSGGLAGDTQYF
TRBJ2-7 TRBV5-1 CASSSWTGREQYF
TRBJ1-1 TRBV20-1 CSASGQGDTEAFF
TRBJ1-1 TRBV27 CASRPQGFGKTTEAFF
TRBJ2-5 TRBV21-1 CASSGQGSKRRQQETQYF
TRBJ1-1 TRBV7-8 CASSLRLGWETEAFF
TRBJ2-5 TRBV4-3 CASSQDRAGEETQYF
TRBJ1-1 TRBV7-3 CASSLTGQAGEAFF
TRBJ2-7 TRBV24-1 CATSDSTQQYF
TRBJ2-3 TRBV4-1 CASSLGQGSDTQYF
TRBJ2-1 TRBV15 CATSGIGTFYNEQFF
TRBJ2-3 TRBV7-9 CASSLGGLAGPTDTQYF
TRBJ1-1 TRBV27 CASSLPGVTEAFF
TRBJ2-1 TRBV12-3/TRBV12-4 CASILGLGRNEQFF
TRBJ2-6 TRBV6-5 CASSYSGSGANVLTF
TRBJ2-7 TRBV18 CASSPSDGHYEQYF
TRBJ1-1 TRBV5-1 CASSLGGSGSTEAFF
TRBJ2-7 TRBV15 CATSRGEERSEQYF
TRBJ2-3 TRBV28 CASLRGPLNTQYF
TRBJ2-2 TRBV9 CASSPTGTGELFF
TRBJ2-5 TRBV29-1 CSGEAGSETHYF
TRBJ2-1 TRBV6-4 CASSVHSGGPSNEQFF
TRBJ2-5 TRBV2 CAWTPAPNQETQYF
TRBJ2-7 TRBV12-3/TRBV12-4 CASSQGADVRVYEQYF
TRBJ2-7 TRBV7-9 CASSSPSGWGLYEQYF
TRBJ2-5 TRBV7-7 CASSLEVTGVETQYF
TRBJ2-2 TRBV29-1 CSVEGWNTGELFF
TRBJ1-2 TRBV7-9 CASSSLTTGRNYGYTF
TRBJ2-1 TRBV11-2 CASSLGKRGGPGEQFF
TRBJ2-1 TRBV12-3/TRBV12-4 CASGQGGSYNEQFF
TRBJ1-1 TRBV4-3 CASSQDRGQTNTEAFF
TRBJ2-5 TRBV20-1 CSAPWTVKGRTQYF
TRBJ1-2 TRBV6-2/TRBV6-3 CASSPVMGLLPNYGYTF
TRBJ1-1 TRBV6-5 CASSYLDRGPNTEAFF
TRBJ1-2 TRBV7-2 CASSYSGQGAGGYTF
TRBJ1-5 TRBV15 CATSPPNQPQHF
TRBJ1-1 TRBV7-3 CASSLFSRATEAFF
TRBJ2-7 TRBV14 CASSPTTGSSYEQYF